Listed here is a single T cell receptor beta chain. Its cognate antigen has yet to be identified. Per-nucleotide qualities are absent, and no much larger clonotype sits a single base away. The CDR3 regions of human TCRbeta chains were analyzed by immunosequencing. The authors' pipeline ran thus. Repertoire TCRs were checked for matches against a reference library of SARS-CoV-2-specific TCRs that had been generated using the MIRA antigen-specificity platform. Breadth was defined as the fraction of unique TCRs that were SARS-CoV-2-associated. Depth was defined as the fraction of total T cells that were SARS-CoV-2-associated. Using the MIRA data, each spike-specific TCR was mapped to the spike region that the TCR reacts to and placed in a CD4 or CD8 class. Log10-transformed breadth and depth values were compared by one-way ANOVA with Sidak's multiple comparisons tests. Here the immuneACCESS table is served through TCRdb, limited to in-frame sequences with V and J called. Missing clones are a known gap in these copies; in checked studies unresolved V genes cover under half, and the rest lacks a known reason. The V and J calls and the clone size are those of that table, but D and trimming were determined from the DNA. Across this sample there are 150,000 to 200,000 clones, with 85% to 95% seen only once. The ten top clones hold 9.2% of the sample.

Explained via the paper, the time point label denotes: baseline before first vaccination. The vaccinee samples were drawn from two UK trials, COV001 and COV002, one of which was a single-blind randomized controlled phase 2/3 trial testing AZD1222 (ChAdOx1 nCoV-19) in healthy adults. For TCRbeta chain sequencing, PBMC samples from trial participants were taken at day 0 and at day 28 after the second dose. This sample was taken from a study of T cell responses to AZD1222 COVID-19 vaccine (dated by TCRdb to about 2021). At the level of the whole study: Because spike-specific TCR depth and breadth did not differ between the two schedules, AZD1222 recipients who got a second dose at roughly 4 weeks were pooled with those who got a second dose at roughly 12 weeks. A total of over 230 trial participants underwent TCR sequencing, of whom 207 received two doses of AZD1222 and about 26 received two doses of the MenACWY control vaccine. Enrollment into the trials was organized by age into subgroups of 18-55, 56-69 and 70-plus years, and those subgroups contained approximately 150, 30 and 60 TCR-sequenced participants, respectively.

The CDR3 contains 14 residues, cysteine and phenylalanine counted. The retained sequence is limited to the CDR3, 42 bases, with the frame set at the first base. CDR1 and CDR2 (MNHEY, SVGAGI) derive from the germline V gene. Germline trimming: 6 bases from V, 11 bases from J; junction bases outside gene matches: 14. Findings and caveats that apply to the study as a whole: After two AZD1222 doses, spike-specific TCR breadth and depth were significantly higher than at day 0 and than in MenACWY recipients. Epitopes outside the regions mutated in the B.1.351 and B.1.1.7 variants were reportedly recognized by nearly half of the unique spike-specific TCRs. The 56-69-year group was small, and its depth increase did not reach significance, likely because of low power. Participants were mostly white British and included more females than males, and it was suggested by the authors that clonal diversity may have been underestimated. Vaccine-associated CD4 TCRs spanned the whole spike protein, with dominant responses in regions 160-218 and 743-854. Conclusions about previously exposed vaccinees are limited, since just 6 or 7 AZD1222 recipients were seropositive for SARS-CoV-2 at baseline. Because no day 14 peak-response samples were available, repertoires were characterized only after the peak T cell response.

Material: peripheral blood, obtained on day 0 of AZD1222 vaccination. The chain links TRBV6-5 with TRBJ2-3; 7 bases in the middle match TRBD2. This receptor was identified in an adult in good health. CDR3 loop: CASSQSTRTRRQYF. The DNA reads TGTGCCAGCAGCCAATCCACACGGACTAGGCGGCAGTATTTT.